The 27 T cell receptor beta chains reported below all come from one sample, sequenced in a study of Tregs in tolerant kidney transplant recipients. Produced via immunoSEQ multiplex PCR; TCRdb's table is partial and in-frame only. The repertoire holds tens of thousands of clones, with approximately 94% as singletons. Material: CD8+ T cells from blood. The receptors originated from a human donor in good health.

The chain has TRBV7-8 and TRBJ1-1; TRBD1 aligns across 8 bases. The CDR3 runs to 16 residues. V dropped 4 bases and J dropped 8; count of bases not matched to a gene: 15. Germline-derived CDR1 and CDR2 are SGHVS and FQNEAQ. CDR3 DNA sequence: TGTGCCAGCAGCTCCTCTTCTTACTCAGGGGGCGAGGAAGCTTTCTTT. Protein: CASSSSSYSGGEEAFF. Full variable domain (rest looked up from reference TRBV7-8 and TRBJ1-1): GAGVSQSPRYKVAKRGQDVALRCDPISGHVSLFWYQQALGQGPEFLTYFQNEAQLDKSGLPSDRFFAERPEGSVSTLKIQRTQQEDSAVYLCASSSSSYSGGEEAFFGQGTRLTVV.

This clone was observed a few times. The rearrangement uses TRBV2 and TRBJ1-2; 8 bases are a match to TRBD1. This CDR3 spans 14 amino acids. V shed 5 bases and J 4 bases; nucleotides not matched to a gene: 6. Per germline, CDR1 SNHLY and CDR2 FYNNEI. CDR3 loop: CASSRGQEGYGYTF. CDR3 bases: TGTGCCAGCAGTCGGGGACAGGAGGGCTATGGCTACACCTTC.

The chain combines TRBV6-4 with TRBJ1-1; no definite D call. Germline V gene lookup returns CDR1 MRHNA and CDR2 SNTAGT. Trimming pared 4 bases from V and 1 base from J, leaving 10 bases between. The CDR3 is 14 amino acids. The CDR3 spells CASSVEDGNTEAFF. The CDR3 DNA reads TGTGCCAGCAGTGTCGAAGACGGGAACACTGAAGCTTTCTTT.

The genes are TRBV29-1 and TRBJ1-2; unclear D gene. Germline CDR1 and CDR2: SQVTM and ANQGSEA. Trimming stripped 4 bases from V and 4 bases from J, with 10 bases between. The length of the CDR3 is 12 residues. The CDR3 protein is CSVGRWGYGYTF. CDR3 nucleotides: TGCAGCGTTGGGCGGTGGGGCTATGGCTACACCTTC.

This chain links TRBV9 with TRBJ1-3; a weak D match, TRBD1 (6 bases). V lost 3 bases and J lost 4, with 11 bases in between. CDR1 is SGDLS and CDR2 is YYNGEE in the germline V gene. There are 14 residues in the CDR3. This CDR3 reads CASSGDNPGNTIYF. The CDR3 nucleotides read TGTGCCAGCAGCGGGGACAATCCGGGAAACACCATATATTTT.

V gene TRBV5-1 combines with J gene TRBJ2-2; D unclear. CDR3 length: 15 residues. V shed 0 bases and J shed 4 bases, with 10 bases lying between them. Germline CDR1 reads SGHRS; CDR2 reads YFSETQ. The CDR3 DNA follows: TGCGCCAGCAGCTTGGGACCCGGGTCCACCGGGGAGCTGTTTTTT. Amino acids: CASSLGPGSTGELFF.

In its sample, this clone was seen once. The gene calls are TRBV25-1 and TRBJ2-5, with D possibly matching TRBD2 (5 bases). Germline V CDR1 and CDR2: MGHDK, SYGVNS. V was shortened by 5 bases and J by 5 bases, with 18 bases between the two germline ends. The CDR3 has 15 residues. The CDR3 protein is CASSIFQRGSETQYF. In DNA form, the CDR3 reads TGTGCCAGCAGTATTTTCCAAAGAGGGTCGGAGACCCAGTACTTC.

The V gene is TRBV18, the J gene TRBJ2-7; 13 nucleotides line up with TRBD2. Trimming at V came to 6 bases and at J to 3 bases, leaving 8 bases not matched to a gene. The CDR3 length is 16 residues. Germline CDR1 reads KGHSH; CDR2 reads LQKENI. The CDR3 DNA reads as TGTGCCAGCTCCCCCGGACTAGCGGGAGCGATCTACGAGCAGTACTTC. This gives the protein CASSPGLAGAIYEQYF.

There are a few counts of this clone. This same CDR3 is encoded by further DNA sequences in the sample. The genes are TRBV2 and TRBJ2-7; D call uncertain. Between the trimmed V and J ends, which lost 1 base and 2 bases, there was a span of 6 bases. Germline lookup yields CDR1 SNHLY and CDR2 FYNNEI. This CDR3 spans 13 amino acids. CDR3 residues: CASSEGFAYEQYF. The CDR3 coding sequence is TGTGCCAGCAGTGAAGGGTTCGCCTACGAGCAGTACTTC.

The chain carries TRBV27 and TRBJ2-3; possible D gene TRBD2, 5 bases. In germline, CDR1 is MNHEY, CDR2 SMNVEV (reference sequence). V lost 0 bases to trimming and J lost 4 bases, with 17 bases between them. The CDR3 is made up of 17 amino acids. The CDR3 coding sequence is TGTGCCAGCAGTTTATCCCTACCCCCCGGGGTAGCAGATACGCAGTATTTT. It translates to CASSLSLPPGVADTQYF.

This chain links TRBV27 with TRBJ2-7; 11 nucleotides line up with TRBD2. There are 14 residues in the CDR3. J was trimmed by 3 bases and V by 6 bases; bases with no gene match: 4. CDR1 is MNHEY and CDR2 is SMNVEV in the germline V gene (reference sequence). CDR3 loop: CASRLAGAIYEQYF. CDR3 DNA: TGTGCCAGCAGACTAGCGGGAGCTATCTACGAGCAGTACTTC.

The genes are TRBV7-3 and TRBJ2-1; 7 nucleotides match TRBD1. Germline V CDR1 and CDR2: SGHTA, FQGTGA. V was pared by 1 base and J by 6 bases, with 18 bases of the junction left unmatched. The CDR3 runs 19 residues. CDR3 region: CASSLKGFTGVVIGNEQFF. The DNA of the CDR3 is TGTGCCAGCAGCTTAAAAGGTTTCACAGGGGTGGTCATAGGCAATGAGCAGTTCTTC.

The V and J genes are TRBV7-9 and TRBJ1-3, with no clear D. Trimming shortened V by 5 bases and J by 1 base, and 15 bases separated the two germline ends. The germline gives CDR1 SEHNR, CDR2 FQNEAQ (reference sequence). The CDR3 spans 16 residues. CDR3 sequence reads: CASSLFRRASGNTIYF. The CDR3 DNA is TGTGCCAGCAGCCTCTTCCGAAGGGCGTCTGGAAACACCATATATTTT. Based on the CDR3 plus reference TRBV7-9 and TRBJ1-3, the full variable domain is DTGVSQNPRHKITKRGQNVTFRCDPISEHNRLYWYRQTLGQGPEFLTYFQNEAQLEKSRLLSDRFSAERPKGSFSTLEIQRTEQGDSAMYLCASSLFRRASGNTIYFGEGSWLTVV.

The chain is built from TRBV6-1 and TRBJ2-1; D gene uncertain. Germline CDR1 and CDR2: MNHNS and SASEGT. The V end was cut by 8 bases, the J end by 4 bases, with 12 bases between. The CDR3 has 13 residues. CDR3 in DNA: TGTGCCAGCGGGCTTTCAAGGTACAATGAGCAGTTCTTC. Protein sequence: CASGLSRYNEQFF.

In its sample, this clone was seen a few times. This chain uses TRBV2 with TRBJ1-2; 9 nucleotides line up with TRBD1. The CDR3 totals 15 residues. The ends lost 6 bases at V and 3 bases at J; junction bases unmatched: 8. CDR1 is SNHLY and CDR2 is FYNNEI in the germline V gene. CDR3 region: CASSLDRGADYGYTF. CDR3 sequence (DNA): TGTGCCAGCAGCCTCGACAGGGGGGCTGACTATGGCTACACCTTC.

This clone was seen once. The chain has TRBV7-9 and TRBJ2-7; TRBD1 agrees at 7 bases. Germline assignment: CDR1 SEHNR and CDR2 FQNEAQ (reference sequence). This CDR3 is 16 amino acids long. Germline trimming cut 5 bases from V and 2 bases from J; bases unmatched to any gene: 12. The CDR3 region is CASSRATGVIAYEQYF. In nucleotides, the CDR3 is TGTGCCAGCAGCAGAGCCACAGGGGTGATCGCCTACGAGCAGTACTTC.

The chain combines TRBV6-1 with TRBJ2-1; 10 nucleotides agree with TRBD2. The CDR3 is 14 amino acids. Germline V CDR1 and CDR2: MNHNS, SASEGT. After removal of 6 bases from V and 2 bases from J, the junction contained 1 base not matched to a gene. Here the CDR3 DNA reads TGTGCCAGCAGGGGACTAGCGACCTACAATGAGCAGTTCTTC. It codes for CASRGLATYNEQFF.

The V gene is TRBV7-9, the J gene TRBJ2-3; no firm D call. The germline CDR1 and CDR2 sequences are SEHNR and FQNEAQ (reference sequence). The CDR3 has 12 amino acids. Trimming took 8 bases from V and 4 from J, leaving 10 bases between them. As DNA, the CDR3 is TGTGCCAGCGTACTCGGCCCAGATACGCAGTATTTT. Its protein product is CASVLGPDTQYF.

The rearrangement uses TRBV30 and TRBJ2-3, with D unclear. This CDR3 region has 10 residues. The V gene's germline CDR1 is GTSNPN and CDR2 SVGIG (reference sequence). The CDR3 DNA follows: TGTGCGTTACGGGCAGATACGCAGTATTTT. Its protein is CALRADTQYF.

The chain links TRBV6-5 to TRBJ1-2; the match to TRBD1 covers 10 bases. V shed 3 bases and J 8 bases; nucleotides not matched to a gene: 6. The CDR3 covers 14 residues. In germline, CDR1 is MNHEY, CDR2 SVGAGI. CDR3 protein: CASSYHGQGGGYTF. CDR3 DNA sequence: TGTGCCAGCAGTTATCACGGACAGGGGGGCGGCTACACCTTC.

The V and J genes are TRBV9 and TRBJ1-1; D is unclear. V lost 1 base to trimming and J lost 5 bases, with 12 bases between them. CDR3 length: 14 residues. Germline lookup yields CDR1 SGDLS and CDR2 YYNGEE. CDR3 nucleotides: TGTGCCAGCAGCGTAACTCAGGTTACTACTGAAGCTTTCTTT. Encoded protein: CASSVTQVTTEAFF. The whole variable domain, filled in from reference TRBV9 and TRBJ1-1, reads DSGVTQTPKHLITATGQRVTLRCSPRSGDLSVYWYQQSLDQGLQFLIQYYNGEERAKGNILERFSAQQFPDLHSELNLSSLELGDSALYFCASSVTQVTTEAFFGQGTRLTVV.

The CDR3 nucleotides are TGTGCCAGCAGCTCCCTCGGAAACATTCAGTACTTC. It encodes CASSSLGNIQYF. The genes are TRBV5-4 and TRBJ2-4; D remains unclear. Germline CDR1 is SGHNT and CDR2 is YYREEE (reference sequence). This CDR3 spans 12 amino acids. The germline V and J ends were trimmed by 3 bases and 6 bases, with 7 bases remaining between them.

The J gene is TRBJ2-7, the V gene TRBV28, with 11 nucleotides matching TRBD2. V was clipped by 5 bases and J by 2 bases; unmatched bases: 23. This CDR3 is 21 amino acids long. Germline V gene data show CDR1 as MDHEN and CDR2 as SYDVKM. The chain's CDR3 is CASSGTSGSRSYPQGAYEQYF. The CDR3 bases are TGTGCCAGCAGTGGTACTAGCGGGAGTCGTTCTTACCCTCAAGGAGCCTACGAGCAGTACTTC.

The rearrangement uses TRBV21-1 and TRBJ1-2; the DNA was not compared with TRBD1, the D call given in the table. TRBV21-1 corresponds to a pseudogene. The CDR3 loop spans 17 amino acids. The CDR3 reads CASSKLAGNPANYGYTF. CDR3 DNA sequence: TGTGCCAGCAGCAAATTGGCAGGGAACCCAGCTAACTATGGCTACACCTTC.

This clone was seen only a few times. The rearrangement joins TRBV6-1 to TRBJ1-6; D unclear. Trimming shortened V by 8 bases and J by 14 bases, and 10 bases separated the two germline ends. CDR3 length: 10 amino acids. Germline CDR1 reads MNHNS; CDR2 reads SASEGT. CDR3 sequence: CASLKGSLHF. CDR3 coding DNA: TGTGCCAGCTTGAAAGGATCCCTCCACTTT.

This chain links TRBV2 with TRBJ2-1; TRBD1 or TRBD2 may be the D gene (5 bases each). This CDR3 has 15 amino acids. With 4 bases removed from V and 1 base from J, the gap between germline ends came to 11 bases. Germline V gene data show CDR1 as SNHLY and CDR2 as FYNNEI. The CDR3 region has the DNA TGTGCCAGCAGTGGGTGGGGGATTTCCTACAATGAGCAGTTCTTC. Translated, it gives CASSGWGISYNEQFF.

The V and J genes are TRBV7-3 and TRBJ2-2; D unresolved. The germline gives CDR1 SGHTA, CDR2 FQGTGA. Trimming shortened V by 5 bases and J by 3 bases, and 7 bases separated the two germline ends. The CDR3 has 13 residues. Written as DNA, the CDR3 is TGTGCCAGCAGCCCCGGGCACACCGGGGAGCTGTTTTTT. Its protein is CASSPGHTGELFF.